This T cell receptor beta chain was sequenced in a study of blood T cell repertoires in COVID-19 (TCRdb year 2020). The study in broad terms: The collaborator samples originated in the United States, Italy and Spain and spanned the acute and convalescent phases of COVID-19. The sample metadata nearly always contained a de-identified subject ID, COVID-19 status, age in years and sex. The dataset comprised deeply sampled blood TCRbeta repertoires from subjects exposed to, actively infected with, or recovered from COVID-19. Where HLA class I and class II types were available, the types were taken from metadata supplied by the sample provider, not from assay-based typing. The repertoires were made available in a free public database intended to serve as a resource for research on the immune response to SARS-CoV-2. The prospective study material was composed of cDNA or gDNA derived from T cells, B-cell-depleted T cells, or PBMCs. The samples were drawn from the first 160 participants of the ongoing ImmuneRACE study and from 950 to 1,500 subjects provided by 6 global collaborators.

Participants in the prospective study were enrolled through a virtual design, were aged about 18 to 90 years, and lived in 20 to 30 United States geographic areas. To assign participants to cohorts, the prospective study relied on clinical history that participants themselves reported in a screening survey and a study questionnaire. Recovered participants in ImmuneRACE Cohort 3 were defined as having two consecutive negative NP/OP PCR tests, clearance from a healthcare professional, or resolution of symptoms. In the prospective study, whole blood, serum and a nasopharyngeal or oropharyngeal swab were collected from each participant by mobile phlebotomists. Prospective study participants could optionally give additional blood draws and questionnaires over a roughly 2-month period. Blood samples from the prospective study were shipped frozen or at room temperature prior to DNA extraction. At the junction V is shortened by 10 bases and J by 8 bases, with 14 bases in between. CDR1 SGHVS and CDR2 FNYEAQ are derived from the germline V gene. The CDR3, from cysteine to phenylalanine, totals 11 residues. Only CDR3 DNA is held: 33 bases, read in frame from base 1.

This clone was observed a few times. The target of this receptor is not known. Per-nucleotide qualities are absent, and no much larger clonotype sits a single base away. The immunoSEQ Assay, a bias-controlled multiplex PCR, was used to amplify TCRbeta CDR3 regions from genomic DNA. The authors' pipeline ran thus. Within the assay, amplification of reference gene primers was used to estimate how many nucleated cells each sample contained. To quantify the absolute abundance of each unique TCRbeta CDR3 rearrangement, sequence reads were collapsed and filtered. For each sample, productive Simpson clonality was calculated by taking the square root of Simpson's diversity index across productive rearrangements. The source is immuneACCESS, and TCRdb retained only in-frame sequences with V and J called. Part of the clones is not carried over; for the studies checked, unresolved V genes explain less than half of this, and the remainder is unexplained. V, J and clone size reflect that table, while D and trimming were determined from the DNA. The sample table contains approximately 280,000 clones; only one count was recorded for 85% of them. Under 3% of the sample comes from the top ten.

General conclusions and limits of the study: The amount of clinical and demographic metadata varied by source and participant and was provided uncurated.

This TCR was recovered from a woman aged 45-65 years who had recovered from COVID-19. The chain couples TRBV7-6 to TRBJ1-2; a confident D gene designation cannot be given. What was sequenced was PBMCs or T cells enriched from blood (not recorded which). The DNA sequence is as follows: TGTGCCAACTTACGAGGAGGCGGCTACACCTTC. This sequence encodes CANLRGGGYTF.